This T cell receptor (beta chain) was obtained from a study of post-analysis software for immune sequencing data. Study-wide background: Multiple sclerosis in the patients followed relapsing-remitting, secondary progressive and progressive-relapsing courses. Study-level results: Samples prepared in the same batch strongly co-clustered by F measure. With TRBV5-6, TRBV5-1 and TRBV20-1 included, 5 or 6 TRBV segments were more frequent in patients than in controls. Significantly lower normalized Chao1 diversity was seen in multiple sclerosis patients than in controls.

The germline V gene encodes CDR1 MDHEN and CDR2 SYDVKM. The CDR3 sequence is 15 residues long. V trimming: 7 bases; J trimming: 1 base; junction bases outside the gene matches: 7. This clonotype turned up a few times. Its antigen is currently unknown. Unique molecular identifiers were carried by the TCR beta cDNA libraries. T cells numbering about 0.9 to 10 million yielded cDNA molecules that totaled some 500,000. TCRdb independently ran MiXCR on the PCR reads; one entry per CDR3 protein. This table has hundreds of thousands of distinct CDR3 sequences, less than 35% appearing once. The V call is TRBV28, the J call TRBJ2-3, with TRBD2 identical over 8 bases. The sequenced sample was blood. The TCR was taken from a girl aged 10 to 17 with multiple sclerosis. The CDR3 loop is CASKGLAGRTDTQYF. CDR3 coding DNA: TGTGCCAGCAAAGGGCTAGCGGGTCGCACAGATACGCAGTATTTT.